The 15 T cell receptor beta chains below come from one sample, sequenced in a study of blood T cell repertoires in COVID-19 (dated by TCRdb to 2018 to 2020). The library was generated by the immunoSEQ multiplex PCR assay. The table was pulled from immuneACCESS by TCRdb, which kept in-frame rearrangements only. Such tables lose some clones; where checked, under half of the loss comes from unresolved V genes, and the rest has no known cause. The sample table lists some 250,000 clones, 70% to 90% of them with a count of one. Jointly, the top ten make up roughly 12% of the sample. The sample taken for sequencing was peripheral blood. The receptors shown here come from a woman aged 25 to 45 with COVID-19, enrolled during active disease.

This clone was seen only a few times. The rearrangement links TRBV5-1 to TRBJ1-6; maybe TRBD1 (6 bases). Looked up from germline, CDR1 is SGHRS and CDR2 is YFSETQ. V lost 0 bases and J 7 bases, leaving 17 bases between the germline ends. CDR3 length: 17 residues. The CDR3 nucleotides read TGCGCCAGCAGCTTGGAATATTTGGGGGCAATAAATTCACCCCTCCACTTT. It yields the protein CASSLEYLGAINSPLHF.

CDR3 coding DNA: TGTGCCAGCAGCTCAAAAGGGACAGGAGTCTCTGGGGCCAACGTCCTGACTTTC. Translating it yields CASSSKGTGVSGANVLTF. The chain combines TRBV11-2 with TRBJ2-6; 8 bases line up with TRBD1. Germline CDR1 is SGHAT and CDR2 is FQNNGV. The CDR3 length is 18 residues. J gave up 0 bases and V 4 bases, and 8 bases lay outside the gene matches.

The rearrangement uses TRBV2 and TRBJ2-1; D possibly corresponds to TRBD2 (6 bases). Per germline, CDR1 SNHLY and CDR2 FYNNEI. Trimming shortened V by 8 bases and J by 1 base, and 15 bases separated the two germline ends. This CDR3 spans 15 amino acids. The chain's CDR3 is CASLLGGRSYNEQFF. CDR3 in DNA: TGTGCCAGCCTTCTGGGGGGTCGATCCTACAATGAGCAGTTCTTC.

The chain has TRBV3-1 (or the pseudogene TRBV3-2) and TRBJ2-7, with 7 positions matching TRBD1. The germline V gene has CDR1 LGHDT and CDR2 YNNKEL (reference sequence). With 4 bases clipped from V and 3 bases from J, the junction kept 12 bases outside the gene matches. The CDR3 is 16 amino acids. In DNA form, the CDR3 reads TGTGCCAGCAGCCGGTACCGGGACAGCCCACACTACGAGCAGTACTTC. It specifies CASSRYRDSPHYEQYF.

The gene calls are TRBV4-2 and TRBJ2-7, with D maybe TRBD2 (6 bases). Germline V CDR1 and CDR2: LGHNA, YNFKEQ. The CDR3 runs 15 residues. V gave up 5 bases and J gave up 3 bases, with 17 bases separating them. The CDR3 reads CASSSIGTGDYEQYF. In DNA form, the CDR3 reads TGTGCCAGCAGCTCAATAGGGACGGGGGACTACGAGCAGTACTTC.

The chain carries TRBV4-1 and TRBJ2-5, with D tentatively TRBD1 (5 bases). Trimming removed 1 base from V and 0 bases from J, with 9 bases in between. The CDR3 totals 15 residues. From germline, CDR1 is MGHRA and CDR2 YSYEKL. Written as DNA, the CDR3 is TGCGCCAGCAGCCAAGTCATAGGGGACCAAGAGACCCAGTACTTC. Translated: CASSQVIGDQETQYF.

The rearrangement joins TRBV7-2 to TRBJ2-7; TRBD2 aligns across 14 bases. The length of the CDR3 is 14 residues. The V segment lost 4 bases and the J segment 5 bases; nucleotides outside the gene matches: 1. Germline assignment: CDR1 SGHTA and CDR2 FQGNSA. CDR3 bases: TGTGCCAGCAGCTGGGGACTAGCGGGGGACGAGCAGTACTTC. Translated: CASSWGLAGDEQYF. Using reference TRBV7-2 and TRBJ2-7 for the parts outside the CDR3, the full variable domain is GAGVSQSPSNKVTEKGKDVELRCDPISGHTALYWYRQSLGQGLEFLIYFQGNSAPDKSGLPSDRFSAERTGGSVSTLTIQRTQQEDSAVYLCASSWGLAGDEQYFGPGTRLTVT.

The chain uses TRBV19 and TRBJ2-7, with D unclear. V was cut by 3 bases and J by 5 bases, with 8 bases left in between. The CDR3 is 12 residues long. Per the germline V gene, CDR1 is LNHDA and CDR2 is SQIVND (reference sequence). The CDR3 spells CASSITRNEQYF. Here the CDR3 DNA reads TGTGCCAGTAGTATTACCAGGAACGAGCAGTACTTC.

The gene calls are TRBV19 and TRBJ1-6; TRBD1 matches at 10 bases. V trimming: 7 bases; J trimming: 6 bases; junction bases outside the gene matches: 6. This CDR3 region has 15 residues. In germline, CDR1 is LNHDA, CDR2 SQIVND (reference sequence). The CDR3 coding sequence is TGTGCCAGTACCCCCCGGGACAGGGGTAATTCACCCCTCCACTTT. Protein: CASTPRDRGNSPLHF.

J is TRBJ2-1 and V is TRBV7-6, with 8 bases matching TRBD1. The J segment lost 9 bases and the V segment lost 4 bases, leaving 17 bases of the junction unmatched. The CDR3 length is 17 residues. Germline V gene data show CDR1 as SGHVS and CDR2 as FNYEAQ. Here the CDR3 DNA reads TGTGCCAGCAGCTCCCCCCTTCGCGGGACAGGAGTGGGTGAGCAGTTCTTC. The encoded protein is CASSSPLRGTGVGEQFF.

The V and J genes are TRBV5-1 and TRBJ2-5; a weak D match, TRBD2 (6 bases). V was clipped by 0 bases and J by 5 bases, with 20 bases between them. This CDR3 spans 17 amino acids. Germline values: CDR1 SGHRS, CDR2 YFSETQ. The CDR3 loop is CASSLGVGSGDRETQYF. The CDR3 DNA reads as TGCGCCAGCAGCTTGGGCGTGGGGTCGGGGGATCGGGAGACCCAGTACTTC.

The chain recombines TRBV5-1 with TRBJ1-5, with D maybe TRBD1 (6 bases). The germline V and J ends were trimmed by 1 base and 0 bases, with 17 bases remaining between them. The germline V gene has CDR1 SGHRS and CDR2 YFSETQ. The length of the CDR3 is 18 residues. The CDR3 nucleotides read TGCGCCAGCAGCTTGTGGGGGCCGTCTTTTAATAGCAATCAGCCCCAGCATTTT. Translated: CASSLWGPSFNSNQPQHF. The complete variable domain, with remaining parts taken from reference TRBV5-1 and TRBJ1-5, reads KAGVTQTPRYLIKTRGQQVTLSCSPISGHRSVSWYQQTPGQGLQFLFEYFSETQRNKGNFPGRFSGRQFSNSRSEMNVSTLELGDSALYLCASSLWGPSFNSNQPQHFGDGTRLSIL.

This clone was seen only once. CDR3 loop: CASGRKFYEQYF. The CDR3 region has the DNA TGTGCCAGCGGCAGGAAATTCTACGAGCAGTACTTC. This rearrangement joins TRBV9 to TRBJ2-7; D not resolved. Trimming shortened V by 7 bases and J by 3 bases, and 11 bases separated the two germline ends. CDR1 is SGDLS, CDR2 YYNGEE, per germline. The CDR3 runs 12 residues.

The chain recombines TRBV19 with TRBJ1-1; D may be TRBD1 (5 bases). CDR3 length equals 18 residues. From germline, CDR1 is LNHDA and CDR2 SQIVND (reference sequence). Trimming took 4 bases from V and 10 from J, leaving 31 bases between them. The CDR3 reads CASSTTRLRGTPDDGAFF. CDR3 sequence (DNA): TGTGCCAGTAGTACGACGCGCTTAAGGGGCACCCCCGATGATGGAGCTTTCTTT.

The V and J genes are TRBV4-1 and TRBJ1-6; perhaps TRBD1 as D (6 bases). V was pared by 4 bases and J by 7 bases, with 20 bases between. The CDR3 sequence is 17 residues long. The germline V gene has CDR1 MGHRA and CDR2 YSYEKL. Here the CDR3 reads CASSLRQVTVRNSPLHF. The DNA for the CDR3 is TGCGCCAGCAGCCTTCGACAGGTAACTGTGAGGAATTCACCCCTCCACTTT.